The entry that follows covers one T cell receptor (beta chain) sequence. Its matching antigen is unknown. Produced via immunoSEQ multiplex PCR; TCRdb's table is partial and in-frame only. The sample consists of 75,000 to 90,000 clones, about nine tenths of them appearing once. The data originate from a study of T cell responses to AZD1222 COVID-19 vaccine. Across the study: Second-dose groups at about 4 or about 12 weeks were pooled. Study observations and caveats: When two AZD1222 doses had been given, Spike-specific TCR breadth and depth rose. Variant regions that are unmutated are reportedly the target of nearly half of spike-specific TCRs.

The V gene end was trimmed by 1 base and the J gene end by 6 bases; junction bases not matched to a gene: 7. The germline gives CDR1 LGHNA, CDR2 YSLEER. The CDR3 spans 16 residues. The TCR comes from an adult in good health. Sequences were derived from peripheral blood, sampled on day 0 of AZD1222 vaccination. The genes are TRBV4-3 and TRBJ2-1; 9 bases fit TRBD2. The CDR3: CASSQGGLANLNEQFF. The CDR3 nucleotides are TGCGCCAGCAGCCAAGGCGGACTAGCGAACCTCAATGAGCAGTTCTTC.